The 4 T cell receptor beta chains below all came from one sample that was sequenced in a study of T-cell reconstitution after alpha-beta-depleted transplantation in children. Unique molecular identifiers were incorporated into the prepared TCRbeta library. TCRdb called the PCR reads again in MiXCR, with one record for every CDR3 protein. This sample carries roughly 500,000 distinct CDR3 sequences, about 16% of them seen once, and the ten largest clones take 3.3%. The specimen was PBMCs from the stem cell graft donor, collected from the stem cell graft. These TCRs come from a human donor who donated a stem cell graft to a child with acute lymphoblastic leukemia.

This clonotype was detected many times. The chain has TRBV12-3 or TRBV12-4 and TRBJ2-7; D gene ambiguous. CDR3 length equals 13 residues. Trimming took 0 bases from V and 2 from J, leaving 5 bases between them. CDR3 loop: CASSLAQAYEQYF. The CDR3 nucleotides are TGTGCCAGCAGTTTAGCGCAGGCCTACGAGCAGTACTTC.

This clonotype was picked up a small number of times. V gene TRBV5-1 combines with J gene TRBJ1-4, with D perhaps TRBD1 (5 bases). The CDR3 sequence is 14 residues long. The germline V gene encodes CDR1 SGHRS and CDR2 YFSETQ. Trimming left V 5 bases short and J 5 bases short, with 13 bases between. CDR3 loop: CASRRGLWNEKLFF. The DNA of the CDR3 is TGCGCCAGCAGACGGGGACTCTGGAATGAAAAACTGTTTTTT.

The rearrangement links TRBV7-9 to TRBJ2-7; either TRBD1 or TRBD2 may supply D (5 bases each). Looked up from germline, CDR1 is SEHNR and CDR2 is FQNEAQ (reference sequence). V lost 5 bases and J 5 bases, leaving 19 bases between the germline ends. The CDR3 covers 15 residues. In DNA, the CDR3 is TGTGCCAGCAGCCCAGTCATCCTTCAGGGACACGAGCAGTACTTC. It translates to CASSPVILQGHEQYF. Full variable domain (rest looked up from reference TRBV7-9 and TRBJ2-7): DTGVSQNPRHKITKRGQNVTFRCDPISEHNRLYWYRQTLGQGPEFLTYFQNEAQLEKSRLLSDRFSAERPKGSFSTLEIQRTEQGDSAMYLCASSPVILQGHEQYFGPGTRLTVT.

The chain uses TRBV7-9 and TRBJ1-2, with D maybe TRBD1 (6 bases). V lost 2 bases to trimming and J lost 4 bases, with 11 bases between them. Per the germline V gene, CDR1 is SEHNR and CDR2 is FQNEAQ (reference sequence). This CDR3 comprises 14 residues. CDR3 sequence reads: CASSLRDTAYGYTF. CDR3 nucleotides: TGTGCCAGCAGCTTAAGGGACACGGCCTATGGCTACACCTTC.